This T cell receptor beta chain appears in the sequencing data of a study of blood T cell repertoires in COVID-19. The ends lost 5 bases at V and 1 base at J; junction bases unmatched: 15. CDR3 length: 18 amino acids. Germline loops: CDR1 SEHNR, CDR2 FQNEAQ (reference sequence). The protocol was immunoSEQ multiplex PCR, while the TCRdb copy is restricted to in-frame clones and leaves out a portion. The repertoire holds about 150,000 clones, about 88% seen once, with 7% in the top ten. This clone was recorded only once. The chain combines TRBV7-9 with TRBJ1-1; TRBD1 agrees at 8 bases. The sample comprised PBMCs or T cells enriched from blood (not recorded which). This TCR was recovered from a woman in her forties or fifties who had recovered from COVID-19. The DNA of the CDR3 is TGTGCCAGCAGCCCCCGGGGAGGGCCGGGGACAGGGAACACTGAAGCTTTCTTT. Amino acids: CASSPRGGPGTGNTEAFF.